Following are 10 T cell receptor beta chains from one sample sequenced in a study of blood T cells in healthy people across ages. A second about 7 to 11 cycle PCR used barcoded and J-beta primers. TCRdb reanalysed the 5' RACE reads using MiXCR and keeps one entry per CDR3 protein. Of approximately 800,000 distinct CDR3 sequences listed, roughly 24% were seen once; the top ten hold 3%. The sample also formed part of further work on T cells of mothers and their children.

The specimen sequenced was blood. Receptors were obtained from a boy younger than 18 in good health.

The chain links TRBV5-5 to TRBJ2-1, with TRBD1 matching over 9 bases. The J call may be faulty, since TRBJ2-7 better matches the DNA end. CDR3 size: 14 residues. Germline V CDR1 and CDR2: SGHKS, YYEKEE (reference sequence). The CDR3, as DNA: TGTGCCAGCAGCCTAGGGACAGGGAAGGACGAGCAGTACTTC. This gives the protein CASSLGTGKDEQYF.

This chain uses TRBV6-6 with TRBJ2-7; D is unclear. Germline CDR1 MNHNY, CDR2 SVGAGI (reference sequence). V was cut by 4 bases and J by 3 bases, with 16 bases left in between. This CDR3 has 15 amino acids. In DNA form, the CDR3 reads TGTGCCAGCAGTTCCCAGCCAGGCAGCGACTACGAGCAGTACTTC. Protein: CASSSQPGSDYEQYF.

This clonotype has a handful of counts. V gene TRBV2 combines with J gene TRBJ1-4; D call uncertain. The CDR3 length is 13 residues. V dropped 8 bases and J dropped 3 bases, with 10 bases sitting between them. CDR1 is SNHLY, CDR2 FYNNEI, per germline. The CDR3 sequence is CASSSWANEKLFF. Here the CDR3 DNA reads TGTGCCAGCTCCTCGTGGGCTAATGAAAAACTGTTTTTT.

This clonotype came up a few times. The V call is TRBV6-5, the J call TRBJ2-2; no reliable D call. Germline CDR1 MNHEY, CDR2 SVGAGI. This CDR3 comprises 14 residues. V was shortened by 7 bases and J by 3 bases, with 12 bases between the two germline ends. The CDR3 loop reads CASKGRVHTGELFF. The CDR3, as DNA: TGTGCCAGCAAAGGTCGGGTGCACACCGGGGAGCTGTTTTTT.

This rearrangement joins TRBV4-1 to TRBJ2-2, with TRBD1 matching over 10 bases. Trimming took 4 bases from V and 3 from J; bases not matched to a gene: 5. This CDR3 has 16 residues. CDR1 MGHRA and CDR2 YSYEKL come from the germline V gene. The CDR3 is CASSRIGTGDTGELFF. The DNA for the CDR3 is TGCGCCAGCAGCCGAATCGGGACAGGGGACACCGGGGAGCTGTTTTTT.

A few counts support this clonotype. The genes are TRBV5-1 and TRBJ2-5, with D unresolved. In germline, CDR1 is SGHRS, CDR2 YFSETQ. The CDR3 totals 14 residues. Trimming shortened V by 2 bases and J by 1 base, and 9 bases separated the two germline ends. CDR3 DNA: TGCGCCAGCAGCTTCGAGTACCCCCAAGAGACCCAGTACTTC. It codes for CASSFEYPQETQYF.

The chain uses TRBV7-2 and TRBJ2-3, with D possibly TRBD2 on 6 matching bases. Germline values: CDR1 SGHTA, CDR2 FQGNSA. There are 15 residues in the CDR3. V lost 4 bases and J lost 5, with 16 bases in between. The CDR3 loop is CASSSQTRPVDTQYF. The CDR3 bases are TGTGCCAGCAGCTCTCAGACTAGACCGGTAGATACGCAGTATTTT. The complete variable domain, with remaining parts taken from reference TRBV7-2 and TRBJ2-3, reads GAGVSQSPSNKVTEKGKDVELRCDPISGHTALYWYRQSLGQGLEFLIYFQGNSAPDKSGLPSDRFSAERTGGSVSTLTIQRTQQEDSAVYLCASSSQTRPVDTQYFGPGTRLTVL.

The chain carries TRBV5-1 and TRBJ2-7; D gene ambiguous. This CDR3 is built from 12 residues. The germline V and J ends were trimmed by 0 bases and 5 bases, with 6 bases remaining between them. Germline V gene sequence: CDR1 SGHRS, CDR2 YFSETQ. CDR3 sequence: CASSLEHDEQYF. The CDR3 region has the DNA TGCGCCAGCAGCTTGGAACACGACGAGCAGTACTTC.

This clonotype was counted a single time. The chain recombines TRBV10-3 with TRBJ2-3; D call uncertain. CDR1 is ENHRY, CDR2 SYGVKD, per germline. Deletions cut 2 bases from V and 6 bases from J, with 12 bases between. This CDR3 spans 14 amino acids. The CDR3 bases are TGTGCCATCAGTGAGACAACTATAGGGGATACGCAGTATTTT. Residues: CAISETTIGDTQYF.

This clonotype has a handful of counts. The rearrangement joins TRBV5-5 to TRBJ2-5; 7 bases align to TRBD2. The closer fit of TRBJ2-7 to the DNA end suggests the J call may be wrong. The CDR3 covers 15 residues. Germline-derived CDR1 and CDR2 are SGHKS and YYEKEE (reference sequence). The CDR3 DNA sequence: TGTGCCAGCAGCCCGAGGACGGCGGGGGTCTACGAGCAGTACTTC. This codes for CASSPRTAGVYEQYF.